A selection of T cell receptor beta chains follows, all from one sample in a study of OX40 agonist ivuxolimab in advanced cancers. Profiled with immunoSEQ multiplex PCR; TCRdb holds only in-frame clones, not every one. The data contain about 80,000 clones, almost 85% of them singletons. The source material was CD4+ or CD8+ T cells sorted from blood, sampled in a trial of the OX40 agonist ivuxolimab. The source of these receptors is an adult with an advanced solid tumor such as melanoma, head and neck, liver or kidney cancer. Both conserved end residues are part of each CDR3. Fields, in order: J gene, V gene, D gene, clone size, CDR3 DNA, CDR3 protein. The D gene is left open where the match is weak. Some rows mark clone size as missing; the rest say once, few, many or name a class of expanded clone.

J: TRBJ2-1; V: TRBV2; D: TRBD1; size: -; DNA: TGTGCCAGCAGAGGGACAGGGGATTACAATGAGCAGTTCTTC; CDR3: CASRGTGDYNEQFF
J: TRBJ2-1; V: TRBV7-2; D: -; size: -; DNA: TGTGCCAGCAGCCCGCCCTGGAACAATGAGCAGTTCTTC; CDR3: CASSPPWNNEQFF
J: TRBJ1-1; V: TRBV5-6; D: TRBD1; size: -; DNA: TGTGCCAGCAGCCTGACAGGGGCCACCAATGAAGCTTTCTTT; CDR3: CASSLTGATNEAFF
J: TRBJ2-1; V: TRBV28; D: -; size: -; DNA: TGTGCCAGCAGTTTACAGGCCAATGAGCAGTTCTTC; CDR3: CASSLQANEQFF
J: TRBJ1-1; V: TRBV6-6; D: -; size: -; DNA: TGTGCCAGCAGTTACTCCGGGGAGGTGGGTGAAGCTTTCTTT; CDR3: CASSYSGEVGEAFF
J: TRBJ2-3; V: TRBV7-6; D: TRBD2; size: -; DNA: TGTGCCAGCAGCAGGAGGTCTAGCGGCGGTCCTAGCACAGATACGCAGTATTTT; CDR3: CASSRRSSGGPSTDTQYF
J: TRBJ1-1; V: TRBV7-7; D: -; size: once; DNA: TGTGCCAGCAGTCGATTATCCGGGGGGTTAGGGAACATGAACACTGAAGCTTTCTTT; CDR3: CASSRLSGGLGNMNTEAFF
J: TRBJ2-1; V: TRBV6-1; D: TRBD2; size: -; DNA: TGTGCCAGCTCCGTCGGCGGGAGACAATATGGTGAGCAGTTCTTC; CDR3: CASSVGGRQYGEQFF
J: TRBJ2-7; V: TRBV2; D: -; size: -; DNA: TGTGCCAGCAGTGCGGGACTCGCTCATCGGTACTTC; CDR3: CASSAGLAHRYF
J: TRBJ1-5; V: TRBV7-8; D: -; size: -; DNA: TGTGCCAGCAGCCCAAGCAACCAGGGAGGCAATCAGCCCCAGCATTTT; CDR3: CASSPSNQGGNQPQHF
J: TRBJ1-1; V: TRBV5-1; D: -; size: -; DNA: TGCGCCAGCAGCCCCCCGGACAGCACTGAAGCTTTCTTT; CDR3: CASSPPDSTEAFF
J: TRBJ1-6; V: TRBV19; D: -; size: -; DNA: TGTGCCAGTAGTGGGTATAATTCACCCCTCCACTTT; CDR3: CASSGYNSPLHF
J: TRBJ1-5; V: TRBV6-5; D: TRBD1; size: -; DNA: TGTGCCAGCAGTACTCGACAGGGAGGGGATCAGCCCCAGCATTTT; CDR3: CASSTRQGGDQPQHF
J: TRBJ1-5; V: TRBV19; D: -; size: -; DNA: TGTGCCAGTAGTATAACAGCTAGAGTCAATCAGCCCCAGCATTTT; CDR3: CASSITARVNQPQHF
J: TRBJ2-7; V: TRBV7-2; D: -; size: -; DNA: TGTGCCAGCAGCTTAGGTCTTTTGAAGGGGGGATACGAGCAGTACTTC; CDR3: CASSLGLLKGGYEQYF
J: TRBJ2-7; V: TRBV4-3; D: -; size: -; DNA: TGCGCCAGCAGCCAAGAAGGCTTCGGTTCCTACGAGCAGTACTTC; CDR3: CASSQEGFGSYEQYF
J: TRBJ1-5; V: TRBV5-8; D: TRBD1; size: -; DNA: TGTGCCACCGAGGGACAGACAGGGTTCCTCGTGCGGCCCCAGCATTTT; CDR3: CATEGQTGFLVRPQHF
J: TRBJ2-5; V: TRBV27; D: TRBD1; size: -; DNA: TGTGCCAGCGGCCGGGACAGGGGGCACGAAGAGACCCAGTACTTC; CDR3: CASGRDRGHEETQYF
J: TRBJ1-2; V: TRBV2; D: -; size: -; DNA: TGTGCCAGCAGTGAAGGTGGACTAGGGTATGGCTACACCTTC; CDR3: CASSEGGLGYGYTF
J: TRBJ1-1; V: TRBV2; D: -; size: few; DNA: TGTGCCAGCAGTGGAACAGCGGAAGGGGTAAACACTGAAGCTTTCTTT; CDR3: CASSGTAEGVNTEAFF
J: TRBJ2-5; V: TRBV5-6; D: -; size: -; DNA: TGTGCCAGCAGCTCTTTAACGACGACCCAGTACTTC; CDR3: CASSSLTTTQYF
J: TRBJ2-3; V: TRBV15; D: -; size: -; DNA: TGTGCCACCAGCAGGGGGGGCACAGATACGCAGTATTTT; CDR3: CATSRGGTDTQYF
J: TRBJ2-1; V: TRBV5-1; D: TRBD2; size: -; DNA: TGCGCCAGCAGCGAAATGGGACTAGCGGACTCCAATGAGCAGTTCTTC; CDR3: CASSEMGLADSNEQFF
J: TRBJ2-7; V: TRBV7-2; D: -; size: -; DNA: TGTGCCAGCAGCTTAGGGAGTTGGGGGAGGTCCCAGTACTTC; CDR3: CASSLGSWGRSQYF
J: TRBJ1-5; V: TRBV29-1; D: -; size: -; DNA: TGCAGCGCTGGTTGGGGAGGGGATCAGCCCCAGCATTTT; CDR3: CSAGWGGDQPQHF
J: TRBJ1-3; V: TRBV19; D: -; size: -; DNA: TGTGCCAGTAGTCCCTTCGGTGAAGCCTCTGGAAACACCATATATTTT; CDR3: CASSPFGEASGNTIYF
J: TRBJ1-4; V: TRBV28; D: -; size: -; DNA: TGTGCCAGCAGTCTGGGGGGGCGAGATGAAAAACTGTTTTTT; CDR3: CASSLGGRDEKLFF
J: TRBJ2-7; V: TRBV27; D: TRBD2; size: once; DNA: TGTGCCAGCAGTTTATCCCTAGCGGGAGGGTACGAGCAGTACTTC; CDR3: CASSLSLAGGYEQYF
J: TRBJ1-4; V: TRBV6-6; D: -; size: once; DNA: TGTGCCAGCAGTTACGTGCTTGGGGGCGTTGAAAAACTGTTTTTT; CDR3: CASSYVLGGVEKLFF
J: TRBJ2-5; V: TRBV5-6; D: TRBD1; size: -; DNA: TGTGCCAGCAGCGCTATCGACAGGGTCCAAGAGACCCAGTACTTC; CDR3: CASSAIDRVQETQYF
J: TRBJ2-7; V: TRBV5-4; D: -; size: -; DNA: TGTGCCAGCAGCCGAGGAGGGGGCGGAGGGACCCCGCCCAACGAGCAGTACTTC; CDR3: CASSRGGGGGTPPNEQYF
J: TRBJ2-6; V: TRBV4-1; D: -; size: -; DNA: TGCGCCAGCAGCCAAAGTCAGGCCAACGTCCTGACTTTC; CDR3: CASSQSQANVLTF
J: TRBJ1-5; V: TRBV19; D: -; size: -; DNA: TGTGCCAGTAGGGTACATAGCAATCAGCCCCAGCATTTT; CDR3: CASRVHSNQPQHF
J: TRBJ2-1; V: TRBV5-3; D: TRBD1; size: -; DNA: TGTGCCAGAATCACAGGGGGCGCGTCCTACAATGAGCAGTTCTTC; CDR3: CARITGGASYNEQFF